This T cell receptor beta chain came from a study of memory CD4+ T cells and cytomegalovirus serostatus (dated by TCRdb to about 2019). Looking at the study overall: A total of roughly 35 healthy Belgian adults, of whom 9 were CMV seropositive and about 24 were CMV seronegative, were included in the cohort. CD4+ memory TCRbeta repertoires of a Belgian cohort with known cytomegalovirus serostatus were sequenced in order to replicate a published TCR-based CMV serostatus classifier.

Genomic DNA was extracted from sorted cells with the Quick-DNA Microprep Kit. Amplification of TCRbeta DNA was done with the immunoSEQ hsTCRbeta kit, following the protocol from the manufacturer. An Illumina MiSeq instrument was used to sequence the TCRbeta libraries. Processing in the source paper ran as follows. Once out-of-frame sequences had been removed, approximately 2,000,000 distinct TCRbeta sequences were left, which works out to an average of around 70,000 per individual. Each individual was scored by the count of 150 to 200 previously reported CMV-associated TCRbeta sequences and the total productive distinct TCRbeta count. A beta-binomial model was reimplemented in Python, and random forests from scikit-learn, run with default parameters, were trained on data from the US cohort. Classifier performance on the Belgian cohort was reported as the median AUC with percentile confidence intervals calculated over 10,000 bootstrap iterations. In its TCRdb copy, this immuneACCESS table keeps in-frame sequences only and misses some clones. Where compared with another copy, unresolved V genes explain less than half of these, and the others have no known cause. V, J and clone size are taken as reported in that table, and D and trimming were inferred from the DNA itself. This sample gives 25,000 to 30,000 clones in total; 75% to 85% of them show up just once. Of the sample, roughly 0.68% is held by the ten largest clones.

This clone was counted a few times. It has no known antigen specificity. No qualities accompany the bases; no much larger clone lies one base away. A FACSAria II was used to sort memory CD4+ T cells, defined as single viable CD3+CD4+CD8-CD45RO+ cells. CMV serostatus was assessed using a Roche Elecsys assay, by which serum IgG against CMV pp150, pp28, p38 and p52 was detected. After the samples were thawed, total CD4+ T cells were enriched through positive selection using CD4 magnetic microbeads. The samples came from a different study that was designed specifically to examine the CD4+ T cell memory repertoire. Peripheral blood mononuclear cells were isolated and cryopreserved according to standard operating procedures, and serum was kept at -80 degrees C. CD3-PerCP (BW264/56), CD4-APC (RPA-T4), CD45RO-PE (UCHT1) and CD8-Pacific Orange (3B5) antibodies were used for staining, and non-viable cells were excluded with Sytox blue.

The full study reports these points: The results were interpreted as suggesting that the CMV-associated TCR signature is mostly present in the CD4+ memory repertoire. For CMV serostatus prediction, a median bootstrapped AUC of about 0.96 was reached with the original framework, and a median bootstrapped AUC of around 0.9 was reached with a US-trained random forest. Of roughly 170 previously reported CMV-associated TCRbeta sequences, about 72 appeared in the CD4+ memory repertoires, each in one to five individuals. Unlike the original study, which covered naive and memory CD4+ and CD8+ populations, the Belgian study sequenced only CD4+CD45RO+ memory cells. On the Belgian cohort, the classifier based on the original framework reached a median bootstrapped AUC of approximately 0.95, with a 95% CI of 0.76-1.00.

The receptor was isolated from an adult in good health and CMV-seronegative. What was sequenced was memory CD4+ T cells from blood.

The sequence in DNA is TGTGCCAGTAGTATACCGGGAATTAACACTGAAGCTTTCTTT. It codes for CASSIPGINTEAFF. The sequence joins TRBV19 to TRBJ1-1; the D gene lacks a confident call. Spanning cysteine to phenylalanine, the CDR3 consists of 14 amino acids. The entry retains the CDR3 DNA only, 42 bases that are in frame from base 1. From a lookup of the germline V gene (reference sequence), CDR1 and CDR2 are LNHDA and SQIVND. Trimming costs V 2 bases and J 2 bases, and their ends lie 9 bases apart.